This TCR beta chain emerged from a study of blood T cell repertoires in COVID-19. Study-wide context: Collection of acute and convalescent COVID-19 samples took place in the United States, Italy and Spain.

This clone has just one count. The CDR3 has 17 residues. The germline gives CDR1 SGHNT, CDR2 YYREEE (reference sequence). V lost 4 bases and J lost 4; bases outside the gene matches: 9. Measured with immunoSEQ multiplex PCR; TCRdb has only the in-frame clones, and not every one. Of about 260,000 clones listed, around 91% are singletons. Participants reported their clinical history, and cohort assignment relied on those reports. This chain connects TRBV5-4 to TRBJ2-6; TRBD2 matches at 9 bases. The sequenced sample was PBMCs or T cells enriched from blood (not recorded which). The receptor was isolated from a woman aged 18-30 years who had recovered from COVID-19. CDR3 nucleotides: TGTGCCAGCAGCCGAGGTAGCGGGGGTCAGGGGGCCAACGTCCTGACTTTC. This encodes CASSRGSGGQGANVLTF.